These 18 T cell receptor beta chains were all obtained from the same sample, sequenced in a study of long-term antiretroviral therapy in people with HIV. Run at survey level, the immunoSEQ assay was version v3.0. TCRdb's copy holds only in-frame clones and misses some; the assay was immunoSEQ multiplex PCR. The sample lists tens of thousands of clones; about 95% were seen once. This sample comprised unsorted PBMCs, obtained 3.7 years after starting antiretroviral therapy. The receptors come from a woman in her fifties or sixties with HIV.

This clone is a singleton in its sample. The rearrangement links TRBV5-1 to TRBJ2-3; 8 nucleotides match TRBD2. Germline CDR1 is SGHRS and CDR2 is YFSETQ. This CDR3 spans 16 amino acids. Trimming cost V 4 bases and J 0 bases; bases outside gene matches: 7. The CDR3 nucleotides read TGCGCCAGCAGCCCGCTCACTAGCGGAAGCACAGATACGCAGTATTTT. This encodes CASSPLTSGSTDTQYF.

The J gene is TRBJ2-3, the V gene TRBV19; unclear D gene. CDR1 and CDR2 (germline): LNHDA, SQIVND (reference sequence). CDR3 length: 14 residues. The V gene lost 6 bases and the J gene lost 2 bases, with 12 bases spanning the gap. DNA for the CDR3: TGTGCCAGTAGCGTCGCAGGCATCACAGATACGCAGTATTTT. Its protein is CASSVAGITDTQYF. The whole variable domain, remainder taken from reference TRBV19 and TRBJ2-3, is DGGITQSPKYLFRKEGQNVTLSCEQNLNHDAMYWYRQDPGQGLRLIYYSQIVNDFQKGDIAEGYSVSREKKESFPLTVTSAQKNPTAFYLCASSVAGITDTQYFGPGTRLTVL.

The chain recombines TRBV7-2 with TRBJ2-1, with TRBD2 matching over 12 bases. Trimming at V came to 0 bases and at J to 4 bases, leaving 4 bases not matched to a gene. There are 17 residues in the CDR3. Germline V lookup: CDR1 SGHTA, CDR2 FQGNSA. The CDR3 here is CASSLASLAGGYNEQFF. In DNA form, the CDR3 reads TGTGCCAGCAGCTTAGCGTCGCTAGCGGGGGGGTACAATGAGCAGTTCTTC.

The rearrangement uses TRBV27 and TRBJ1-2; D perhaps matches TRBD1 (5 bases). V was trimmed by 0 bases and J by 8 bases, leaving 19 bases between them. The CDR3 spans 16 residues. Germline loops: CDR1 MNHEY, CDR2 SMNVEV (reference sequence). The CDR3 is CASSLSSFSGSGGYTF. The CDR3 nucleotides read TGTGCCAGCAGTTTATCGAGCTTCTCAGGGTCGGGCGGCTACACCTTC.

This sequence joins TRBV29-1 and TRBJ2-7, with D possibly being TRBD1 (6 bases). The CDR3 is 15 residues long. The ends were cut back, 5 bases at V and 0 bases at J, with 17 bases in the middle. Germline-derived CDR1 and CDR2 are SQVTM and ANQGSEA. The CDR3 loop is CSVSRGRDISYEQYF. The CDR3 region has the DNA TGCAGCGTTAGTCGGGGTAGGGACATCTCCTACGAGCAGTACTTC.

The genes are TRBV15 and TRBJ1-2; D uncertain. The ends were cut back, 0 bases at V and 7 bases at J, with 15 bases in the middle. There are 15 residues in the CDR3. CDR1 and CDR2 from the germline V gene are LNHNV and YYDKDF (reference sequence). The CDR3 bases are TGTGCCACCAGCAGAGATATAGGGCATCTAGGTGGCTACACCTTC. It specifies CATSRDIGHLGGYTF.

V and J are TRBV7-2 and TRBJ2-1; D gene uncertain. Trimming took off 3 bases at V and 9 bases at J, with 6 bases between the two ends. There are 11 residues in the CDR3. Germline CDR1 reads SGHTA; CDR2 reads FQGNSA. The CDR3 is CASSFPGEQFF. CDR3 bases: TGTGCCAGCAGCTTTCCCGGTGAGCAGTTCTTC.

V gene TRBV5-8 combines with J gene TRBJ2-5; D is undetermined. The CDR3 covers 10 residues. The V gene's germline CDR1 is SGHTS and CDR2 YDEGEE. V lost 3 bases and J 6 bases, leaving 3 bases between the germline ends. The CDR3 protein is CASSSKTQYF. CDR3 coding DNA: TGTGCCAGCAGCTCGAAGACCCAGTACTTC. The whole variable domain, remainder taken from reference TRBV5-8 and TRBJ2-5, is EAGVTQSPTHLIKTRGQQATLRCSPISGHTSVYWYQQALGLGLQFLLWYDEGEERNRGNFPPRFSGRQFPNYSSELNVNALELEDSALYLCASSSKTQYFGPGTRLLVL.

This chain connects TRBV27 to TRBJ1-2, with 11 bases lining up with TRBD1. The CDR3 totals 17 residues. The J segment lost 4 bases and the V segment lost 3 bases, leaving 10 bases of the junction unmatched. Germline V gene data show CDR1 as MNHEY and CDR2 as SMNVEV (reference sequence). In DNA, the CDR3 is TGTGCCAGCAGTTTCCTCCCGGGACAGGGGGTTGGCTATGGCTACACCTTC. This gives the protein CASSFLPGQGVGYGYTF.

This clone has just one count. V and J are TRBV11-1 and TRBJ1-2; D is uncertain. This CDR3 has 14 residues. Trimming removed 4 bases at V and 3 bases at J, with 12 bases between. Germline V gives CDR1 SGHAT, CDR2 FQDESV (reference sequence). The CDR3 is CASSSSRLYYGYTF. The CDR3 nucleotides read TGTGCCAGCAGCTCTTCCCGGTTGTACTATGGCTACACCTTC. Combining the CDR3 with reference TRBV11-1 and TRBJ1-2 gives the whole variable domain EAEVAQSPRYKITEKSQAVAFWCDPISGHATLYWYRQILGQGPELLVQFQDESVVDDSQLPKDRFSAERLKGVDSTLKIQPAELGDSAMYLCASSSSRLYYGYTFGSGTRLTVV.

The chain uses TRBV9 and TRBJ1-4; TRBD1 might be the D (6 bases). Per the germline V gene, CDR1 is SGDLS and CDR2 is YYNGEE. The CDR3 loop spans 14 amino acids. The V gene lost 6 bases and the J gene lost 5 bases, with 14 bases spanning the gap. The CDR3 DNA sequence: TGTGCCAGCACTCGCGGGGGCCAAAATGAAAAACTGTTTTTT. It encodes CASTRGGQNEKLFF.

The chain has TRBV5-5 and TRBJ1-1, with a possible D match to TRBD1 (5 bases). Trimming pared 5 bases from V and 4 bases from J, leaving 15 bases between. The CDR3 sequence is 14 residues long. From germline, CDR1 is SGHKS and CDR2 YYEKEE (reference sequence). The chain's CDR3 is CASSPPWGSTEAFF. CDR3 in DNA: TGTGCCAGCAGTCCTCCATGGGGGTCCACTGAAGCTTTCTTT.

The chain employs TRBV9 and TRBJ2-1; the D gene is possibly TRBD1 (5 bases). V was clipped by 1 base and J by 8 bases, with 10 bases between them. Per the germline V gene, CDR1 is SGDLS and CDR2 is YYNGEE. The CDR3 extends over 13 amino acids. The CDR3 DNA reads TGTGCCAGCAGCGTAACAGGTGGGGATGAGCAGTTCTTC. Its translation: CASSVTGGDEQFF.

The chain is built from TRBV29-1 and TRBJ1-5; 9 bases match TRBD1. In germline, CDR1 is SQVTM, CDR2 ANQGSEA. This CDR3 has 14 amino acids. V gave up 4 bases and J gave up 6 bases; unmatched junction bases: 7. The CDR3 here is CSVAPGTGRQPQHF. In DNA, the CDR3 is TGCAGCGTTGCCCCTGGGACAGGGCGTCAGCCCCAGCATTTT.

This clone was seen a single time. The chain's CDR3 is CASSPVASYEQYF. As DNA, the CDR3 is TGCGCCAGCAGCCCGGTGGCCAGCTACGAGCAGTACTTC. V is TRBV5-1 and J is TRBJ2-7; D is unresolved. V was pared by 4 bases and J by 3 bases, with 11 bases between. Germline V gives CDR1 SGHRS, CDR2 YFSETQ. The CDR3 has 13 amino acids.

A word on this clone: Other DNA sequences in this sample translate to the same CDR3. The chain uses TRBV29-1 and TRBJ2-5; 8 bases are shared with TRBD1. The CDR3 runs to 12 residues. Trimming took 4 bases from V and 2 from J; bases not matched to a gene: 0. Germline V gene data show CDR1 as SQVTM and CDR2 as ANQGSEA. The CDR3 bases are TGCAGCGTTGGGACAGGGCAAGAGACCCAGTACTTC. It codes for CSVGTGQETQYF. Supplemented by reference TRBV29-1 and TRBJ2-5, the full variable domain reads SAVISQKPSRDICQRGTSLTIQCQVDSQVTMMFWYRQQPGQSLTLIATANQGSEATYESGFVIDKFPISRPNLTFSTLTVSNMSPEDSSIYLCSVGTGQETQYFGPGTRLLVL.

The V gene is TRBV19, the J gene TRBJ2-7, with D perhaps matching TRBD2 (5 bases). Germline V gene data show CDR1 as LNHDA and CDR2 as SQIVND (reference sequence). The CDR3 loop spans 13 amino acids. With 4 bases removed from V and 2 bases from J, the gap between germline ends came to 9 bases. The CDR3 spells CASSNGIAYEQYF. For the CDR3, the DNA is TGTGCCAGTAGTAACGGGATTGCCTACGAGCAGTACTTC.

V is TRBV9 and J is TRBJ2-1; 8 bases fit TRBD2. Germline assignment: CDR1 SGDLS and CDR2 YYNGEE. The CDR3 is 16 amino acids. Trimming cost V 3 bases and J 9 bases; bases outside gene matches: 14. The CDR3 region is CASSDGGTRRFGEQFF. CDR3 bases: TGTGCCAGCAGCGACGGGGGGACTAGGAGGTTCGGTGAGCAGTTCTTC.